This is a list of T cell receptor beta chains from one sample in a study of blood T cells in healthy people across ages. TCRdb itself ran the 5' RACE reads through MiXCR, one entry per CDR3 protein. The data contain 650,000 to 700,000 distinct CDR3 sequences, approximately 30% of them singletons. The sample consisted of blood. These receptors all stem from a woman older than 75 in good health. Both conserved end residues are part of each CDR3. The order of the fields is CDR3 protein, J gene, D gene, V gene, CDR3 length. A D gene is named only where the DNA matches it firmly.

cdr3_aa: CASSSTGFLADTQYF; j_call: TRBJ2-3; d_call: TRBD1; v_call: TRBV5-1; cdr3_length: 15
cdr3_aa: CSARVLDSYGQYF; j_call: TRBJ2-5; d_call: NA; v_call: TRBV20-1; cdr3_length: 13
cdr3_aa: CSVTGGAYEQYF; j_call: NA; d_call: TRBD1; v_call: TRBV29-1; cdr3_length: 12
cdr3_aa: CASSLRQGEKLFF; j_call: TRBJ1-4; d_call: TRBD1; v_call: TRBV7-3; cdr3_length: 13
cdr3_aa: CSASLAGRGFDSYEQYF; j_call: TRBJ2-7; d_call: TRBD2; v_call: TRBV20-1; cdr3_length: 17
cdr3_aa: CASSPNQGAFGYTF; j_call: TRBJ1-2; d_call: TRBD1; v_call: TRBV27; cdr3_length: 14
cdr3_aa: CASTGTVSYGYTF; j_call: TRBJ1-2; d_call: TRBD1; v_call: TRBV28; cdr3_length: 13
cdr3_aa: CASSLSYEREPLHF; j_call: TRBJ1-6; d_call: NA; v_call: TRBV7-3; cdr3_length: 14
cdr3_aa: CSARSSGGNPYEQYF; j_call: TRBJ2-7; d_call: TRBD2; v_call: TRBV20-1; cdr3_length: 15
cdr3_aa: CASSERGAKNIQYF; j_call: TRBJ2-4; d_call: NA; v_call: TRBV2; cdr3_length: 14
cdr3_aa: CASSRFSQDGYTF; j_call: TRBJ1-2; d_call: NA; v_call: TRBV6-5; cdr3_length: 13
cdr3_aa: CSARITTGVGETQYF; j_call: TRBJ2-5; d_call: TRBD1; v_call: TRBV20-1; cdr3_length: 15
cdr3_aa: CASSLGVIADTQYF; j_call: TRBJ2-3; d_call: NA; v_call: TRBV12-3/TRBV12-4; cdr3_length: 14
cdr3_aa: CASSLSPGQGNQPQHF; j_call: TRBJ1-5; d_call: TRBD1; v_call: TRBV6-6; cdr3_length: 16
cdr3_aa: CSARVGADTGYTF; j_call: TRBJ1-2; d_call: NA; v_call: TRBV20-1; cdr3_length: 13
cdr3_aa: CASSHGGQGSAEKLFF; j_call: TRBJ1-4; d_call: TRBD1; v_call: TRBV4-1; cdr3_length: 16
cdr3_aa: CASSSGQQDEKLFF; j_call: TRBJ1-4; d_call: NA; v_call: TRBV7-9; cdr3_length: 14
cdr3_aa: CSALGQDDNYGYTF; j_call: TRBJ1-2; d_call: NA; v_call: TRBV29-1; cdr3_length: 14
cdr3_aa: CSRTSGETQYF; j_call: TRBJ2-5; d_call: TRBD2; v_call: TRBV20-1; cdr3_length: 11
cdr3_aa: CSAFPGLADTQYF; j_call: TRBJ2-3; d_call: NA; v_call: TRBV20-1; cdr3_length: 13
cdr3_aa: CASSLATSGPYEQYF; j_call: TRBJ2-7; d_call: NA; v_call: TRBV18; cdr3_length: 15
cdr3_aa: CASSQDGGVYYEQYF; j_call: TRBJ2-7; d_call: NA; v_call: TRBV3-1; cdr3_length: 15
cdr3_aa: CASSSQGSGNQPQHF; j_call: TRBJ1-5; d_call: TRBD1; v_call: TRBV5-5; cdr3_length: 15